The 12 T cell receptor beta chains listed next were all sequenced from one sample in a study of shared clonotypes between healthy human individuals. The repertoire was sequenced with immunoSEQ multiplex PCR; TCRdb's copy has only in-frame clones and lacks some. Among 2 million to 2.5 million clones listed, more than 85% were seen once. Source material: naive CD4+ T cells from PBMCs. Specified subset: CD45RA+ positively selected. All receptors derive from a young man in good health. Some clones in this sample may be carry-over from other donors' samples.

The chain couples TRBV7-3 to TRBJ2-5; 7 positions match TRBD2. V gave up 2 bases and J gave up 7 bases; unmatched junction bases: 7. Germline CDR1 and CDR2: SGHTA and FQGTGA. CDR3 length: 14 residues. CDR3 region: CASSLGGSPGTQYF. The CDR3 bases are TGTGCCAGCAGCTTAGGCGGGAGTCCGGGGACCCAGTACTTC.

V is TRBV11-3 and J is TRBJ2-7, with D unclear. From germline, CDR1 is SGHNT and CDR2 YENEEA. The germline V and J ends were trimmed by 5 bases and 5 bases, with 10 bases remaining between them. The CDR3 is 12 residues long. The CDR3 spells CASSQTGDEQYF. As DNA, the CDR3 is TGTGCCAGCAGCCAGACCGGAGACGAGCAGTACTTC.

This clone was recorded once. A far larger clone is just one base off, so this is likely a read error. Other nucleotide sequences from this sample produce the same CDR3. CDR3 amino acids: CASSSTGSSYEQYF. CDR3 DNA sequence: TGTGCCAGCAGCTCGACAGGGAGCTCCTACGAGCAGTACTTC. The rearrangement links TRBV7-9 to TRBJ2-7; 7 nucleotides agree with TRBD1. Germline values: CDR1 SEHNR, CDR2 FQNEAQ (reference sequence). Losses at the gene ends were 4 bases for V and 0 bases for J; bases not matched to a gene: 3. CDR3 length: 14 residues.

The sample holds one count of this clone. The V gene is TRBV12-1, the J gene TRBJ2-5; the listed D gene, TRBD1, was not tested against the DNA. TRBV12-1 is reported as a pseudogene. This CDR3 comprises 15 residues. The CDR3 DNA is TGTGCCAGCAGCTTCCCTCTGGGGGCGGAAGAGACCCAGTACTTC. Protein product: CASSFPLGAEETQYF.

The chain is built from TRBV7-8 and TRBJ2-1; D possibly corresponds to TRBD2 (6 bases). The CDR3 runs to 15 residues. The V gene lost 1 base and the J gene lost 5 bases, with 12 bases spanning the gap. Germline V gives CDR1 SGHVS, CDR2 FQNEAQ. Written as DNA, the CDR3 is TGTGCCAGCAGCTTAGTTGGCGGGGCGGACAATGAGCAGTTCTTC. Translating gives CASSLVGGADNEQFF. Full variable domain (rest looked up from reference TRBV7-8 and TRBJ2-1): GAGVSQSPRYKVAKRGQDVALRCDPISGHVSLFWYQQALGQGPEFLTYFQNEAQLDKSGLPSDRFFAERPEGSVSTLKIQRTQQEDSAVYLCASSLVGGADNEQFFGPGTRLTVL.

The CDR3 region has the DNA TGTGCCAGCAGCTTAAACTCTCGGGTCGGCACCGGGGAGCTGTTTTTT. Amino acids: CASSLNSRVGTGELFF. The genes are TRBV7-3 and TRBJ2-2; D gene ambiguous. The V gene lost 1 base and the J gene lost 4 bases, with 13 bases spanning the gap. The CDR3 has 16 residues. The germline V gene has CDR1 SGHTA and CDR2 FQGTGA.

Comments on this clone: Other DNA sequences in the same sample also yield this CDR3. This rearrangement joins TRBV5-1 to TRBJ2-1, with a tentative D call TRBD2 (6 bases). Germline loops: CDR1 SGHRS, CDR2 YFSETQ. The CDR3 runs 16 residues. Trimming shortened V by 0 bases and J by 0 bases, and 10 bases separated the two germline ends. CDR3 loop: CASSLGLAASYNEQFF. CDR3 DNA: TGCGCCAGCAGCTTGGGTTTAGCGGCCTCCTACAATGAGCAGTTCTTC.

The rearrangement joins TRBV6-1 to TRBJ2-1, with 7 bases aligning to TRBD2. This CDR3 is 15 amino acids long. Germline V lookup: CDR1 MNHNS, CDR2 SASEGT. The V and J ends lost 4 bases and 3 bases, in that order; junction bases with no gene match: 6. The CDR3 is CASSGMGGNYNEQFF. The CDR3 nucleotides read TGTGCCAGCAGTGGGATGGGAGGGAACTACAATGAGCAGTTCTTC.

The genes are TRBV19 and TRBJ2-1; 11 bases line up with TRBD1. Trimming cost V 5 bases and J 2 bases; bases outside gene matches: 5. CDR1 is LNHDA and CDR2 is SQIVND in the germline V gene (reference sequence). This CDR3 is built from 16 residues. CDR3 loop: CASSRLGQGAYNEQFF. The DNA for the CDR3 is TGTGCCAGTAGTCGCCTGGGACAGGGGGCCTACAATGAGCAGTTCTTC.

The rearrangement links TRBV6-1 to TRBJ2-7; D possibly corresponds to TRBD2 (5 bases). The ends were cut back, 5 bases at V and 0 bases at J, with 8 bases in the middle. The length of the CDR3 is 13 residues. Germline values: CDR1 MNHNS, CDR2 SASEGT. CDR3 in DNA: TGTGCCAGCAGTTGGGGAGACTCCTACGAGCAGTACTTC. This codes for CASSWGDSYEQYF.

This sequence joins TRBV5-4 and TRBJ2-1; TRBD2 matches 9 bases. Germline CDR1 reads SGHNT; CDR2 reads YYREEE (reference sequence). This CDR3 contains 17 residues. V lost 4 bases to trimming and J lost 0 bases; unmatched junction nucleotides: 8. The DNA of the CDR3 is TGTGCCAGCAGCGCGGGGGGGGCGGTCGGCTCCTACAATGAGCAGTTCTTC. It encodes CASSAGGAVGSYNEQFF. The variable domain in full, completed from reference TRBV5-4 and TRBJ2-1, reads ETGVTQSPTHLIKTRGQQVTLRCSSQSGHNTVSWYQQALGQGPQFIFQYYREEENGRGNFPPRFSGLQFPNYSSELNVNALELDDSALYLCASSAGGAVGSYNEQFFGPGTRLTVL.

The V and J genes are TRBV28 and TRBJ1-6; D unclear. Germline CDR1 reads MDHEN; CDR2 reads SYDVKM. This CDR3 comprises 15 residues. Trimming took off 2 bases at V and 6 bases at J, with 11 bases between the two ends. The chain's CDR3 is CASSLDLRSNSPLHF. The DNA for the CDR3 is TGTGCCAGCAGTTTAGATTTGAGGAGTAATTCACCCCTCCACTTT.